These T cell receptor beta chains were read from a single sample in a study of blood T cell repertoires in COVID-19. The method was immunoSEQ multiplex PCR; TCRdb's version includes in-frame clones alone and lacks a portion of them. The sample shows 200,000 to 250,000 clones, around 81% of them seen only once. The sequencing input was peripheral blood. These receptors originate from a woman over 75 with COVID-19, enrolled during active disease. CDR3s include the opening cysteine and the closing phenylalanine or tryptophan. Fields, in order: V gene, J gene, CDR3 protein.

V: TRBV7-3; J: TRBJ2-1; CDR3: CASSFDRARNNEQFF
V: TRBV7-8; J: TRBJ1-2; CDR3: CASSLGEAYGYTF
V: TRBV7-8; J: TRBJ2-7; CDR3: CASSPSYSYEQYF
V: TRBV7-9; J: TRBJ2-7; CDR3: CASSLEPREPPEQYF
V: TRBV30; J: TRBJ2-2; CDR3: CAWSVEGTGELFF
V: TRBV18; J: TRBJ2-7; CDR3: CASSPGAWEQYF
V: TRBV25-1; J: TRBJ1-3; CDR3: CASSGTGVGNTIYF
V: TRBV7-2; J: TRBJ2-5; CDR3: CASSPEGPKTQYF
V: TRBV18; J: TRBJ2-2; CDR3: CASSAPNGLNTGELFF
V: TRBV29-1; J: TRBJ2-2; CDR3: CSVMTPRNTGELFF
V: TRBV23-1; J: TRBJ1-2; CDR3: CASSQWRDHYGYTF
V: TRBV3-1/TRBV3-2; J: TRBJ1-5; CDR3: CASSHGQGNQPQHF
V: TRBV18; J: TRBJ2-2; CDR3: CASSPPTGGNTGELFF
V: TRBV6-5; J: TRBJ1-4; CDR3: CASSIRVGRGEKLFF
V: TRBV9; J: TRBJ1-3; CDR3: CASSVGASGNTIYF
V: TRBV9; J: TRBJ2-2; CDR3: CASSVVSGTGELFF
V: TRBV5-1; J: TRBJ2-7; CDR3: CASSFSGEGYEQYF
V: TRBV19; J: TRBJ1-5; CDR3: CASGRIFSNQPQHF
V: TRBV3-1/TRBV3-2; J: TRBJ2-1; CDR3: CASSQPASSYNEQFF
V: TRBV6-6; J: TRBJ2-7; CDR3: CASNPPGQDYEQYF
V: TRBV6-5; J: TRBJ1-1; CDR3: CASRNGLNKAFF
V: TRBV19; J: TRBJ1-5; CDR3: CASRQRRDSDQPQHF
V: TRBV6-6; J: TRBJ1-1; CDR3: CASSWETGYQF
V: TRBV6-5; J: TRBJ1-4; CDR3: CASSYSSSGNEKLFF
V: TRBV29-1; J: TRBJ2-7; CDR3: CSAWTSGSYEQYF
V: TRBV15; J: TRBJ2-1; CDR3: CATSGGTSGYNEQFF
V: TRBV9; J: TRBJ2-1; CDR3: CATGGTDNEQFF
V: TRBV6-1; J: TRBJ1-1; CDR3: CASSDRGRNTEAFF